This TCR beta chain was recovered during a study of shared clonotypes between healthy human individuals (dated by TCRdb to the early 2020s). A note on the overall study: The cohort comprised a couple of women and a few men aged 18 to 49 years. Blood TCR repertoires of about 5 healthy adults were deeply sequenced to estimate repertoire size and the extent of clonotype sharing between individuals. Different laboratories and diverse techniques were used to prepare libraries and sequence TCR repertoires, to increase sequencing depth and limit assay-specific biases. Between about 0.94 and 10 billion PBMCs per donor were obtained by leukapheresis. The study at large found these results: Only blood was sampled, and tissue TCR repertoires likely differ from those in blood. The small number of donors limited the genetic and exposure-history diversity represented. Based on pairwise subsampling, the degree of clonotype sharing among donors was expected to be affected by sequencing depth.

On this clone itself: Its antigen target is currently unknown. The record has no base qualities; no much larger clone is one base away.

Using the deep immunoSEQ assay, multiplex PCR amplified TCR CDR3 regions from genomic DNA. For each cell subset, the extracted genomic DNA was distributed evenly across all wells of several immunoSEQ 96-well plates, and each plate served as one replicate. For unsorted PBMC, each replicate PCR was loaded with around 300 ng genomic DNA, equivalent to about 30,000 T cell genomes. Unsorted PBMC genomic DNA was sequenced across ten immunoSEQ deep assay plates. Purified libraries were quantified with a Qubit 3.0 fluorometer, sized on a Bioanalyzer 2100, and re-quantified with the KAPA Library Quantification kit. A separate single-read 150-cycle Illumina NextSeq 550 flow cell was used to sequence each immunoSEQ 96-well plate. Per the source publication's procedure: The immunoSEQ output contained only junctional sequences without quality scores, so filtering could not match that applied to full-length reads. Sequences were annotated with PyIR, a Python wrapper for IgBLAST v1.9, using IMGT germline references to assign V/J genes and CDR3. Reads were filtered out if the reads had weak V/J assignments (E-value above 1e-6), no CDR3, stop codons, out-of-frame junctions, or ambiguous translated residues. V3J clonotypes were defined as sequences sharing an identical inferred V gene, J gene, and CDR3 amino acid sequence. The percentage overlap between two repertoires was calculated by dividing the number of shared unique clonotypes by the size of the smaller repertoire. Three approaches were used to assess repertoire richness: RTK rarefaction, the Chao1 estimator, and Recon v2.1 estimates of unobserved clonotypes. TCRdb re-hosts the immuneACCESS table, in-frame sequences only. Its copies lack some clones; in the studies checked, an unresolved V gene accounts for under half of them, and the cause for the rest is not known. That table furnishes V, J and clone size, whereas the DNA furnished D and trimming. The sample contains approximately 500,000 clones, more than 65% of them found a single time. The top ten clones comprise 10% to 15% of the sample.

Donors were healthy HIV-negative adults with no recently reported acute infections or vaccinations. Every donor was a Caucasian adult living in Nashville, Tennessee, USA. For unsorted samples, about 87 million PBMCs were counted, and genomic DNA was extracted using the QIAamp DNA Blood Mini kit. After blood collection by leukapheresis, PBMCs were isolated using Ficoll-Histopaque density gradient centrifugation and then cryopreserved in the vapor phase of liquid nitrogen. Input material: PBMCs. This receptor was identified in a woman aged 40-49 years in good health. Some clones in this sample may be carry-over from other donors' samples.

The encoded CDR3 is CASSLTSGRAYEQYF. The sequence in DNA is TGTGCCAGCAGCCTTACTAGCGGGAGGGCCTACGAGCAGTACTTC. In this chain, TRBV11-2 is recombined with TRBJ2-7; TRBD2 matches 13 bases in the middle. CDR1 and CDR2, per the germline V gene, are SGHAT and FQNNGV. The CDR3 holds 15 amino acids from the cysteine to the phenylalanine. The entry retains the CDR3 DNA only, 45 bases that are in frame from base 1. V ends up 5 bases short and J 2 bases short, with an unmatched junction base count of 3.